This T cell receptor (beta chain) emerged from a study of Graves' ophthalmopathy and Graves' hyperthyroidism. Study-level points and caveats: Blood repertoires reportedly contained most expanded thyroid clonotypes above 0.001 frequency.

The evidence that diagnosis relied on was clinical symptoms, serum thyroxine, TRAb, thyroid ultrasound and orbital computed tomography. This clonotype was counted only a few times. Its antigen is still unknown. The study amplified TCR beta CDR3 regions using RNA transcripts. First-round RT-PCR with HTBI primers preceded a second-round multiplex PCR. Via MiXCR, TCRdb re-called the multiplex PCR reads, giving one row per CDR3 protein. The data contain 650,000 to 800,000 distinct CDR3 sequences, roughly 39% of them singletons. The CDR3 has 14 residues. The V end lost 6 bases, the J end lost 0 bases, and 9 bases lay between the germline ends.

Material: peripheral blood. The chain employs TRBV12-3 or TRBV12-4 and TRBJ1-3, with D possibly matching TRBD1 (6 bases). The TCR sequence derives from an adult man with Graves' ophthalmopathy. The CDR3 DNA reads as TGTGCCAGCAGGACAGGACCCTCTGGAAACACCATATATTTT. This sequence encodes CASRTGPSGNTIYF.